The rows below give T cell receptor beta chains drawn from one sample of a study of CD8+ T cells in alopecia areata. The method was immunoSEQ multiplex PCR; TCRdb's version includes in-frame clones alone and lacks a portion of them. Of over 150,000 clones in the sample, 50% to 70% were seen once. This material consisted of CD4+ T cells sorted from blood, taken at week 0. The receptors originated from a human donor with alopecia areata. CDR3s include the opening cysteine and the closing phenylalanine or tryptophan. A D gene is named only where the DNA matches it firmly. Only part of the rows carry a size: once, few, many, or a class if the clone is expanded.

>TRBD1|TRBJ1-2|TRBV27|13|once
CASRADRTSLGTF
TGTGCCAGCAGGGCGGACAGGACCAGCCTGGGGACCTTC
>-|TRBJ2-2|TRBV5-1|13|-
CASSRTGTGELFF
TGCGCCAGCAGCCGTACGGGCACCGGGGAGCTGTTTTTT
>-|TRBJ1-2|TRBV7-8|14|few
CASSPTGGDYGYTF
TGTGCCAGCAGCCCTACGGGGGGGGACTATGGCTACACCTTC
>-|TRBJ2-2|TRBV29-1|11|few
CSVGLTGELFF
TGCAGCGTTGGTCTCACCGGGGAGCTGTTTTTT
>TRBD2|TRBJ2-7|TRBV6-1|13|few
CASRGLAEYEQYF
TGTGCCAGCCGTGGACTAGCAGAGTACGAGCAGTACTTC
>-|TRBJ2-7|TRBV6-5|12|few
CASRVPRGAQYF
TGTGCCAGCAGGGTACCCCGAGGGGCGCAGTACTTC
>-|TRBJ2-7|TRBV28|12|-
CASRQSSYEQYF
TGTGCCAGCAGACAGAGCTCCTACGAGCAGTACTTC
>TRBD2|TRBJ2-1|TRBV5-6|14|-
CASHWRGTNNEQFF
TGTGCCAGCCACTGGCGGGGGACCAACAATGAGCAGTTCTTC
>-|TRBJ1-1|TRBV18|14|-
CASSLQEGGTEAFF
TGTGCCAGCTCATTACAGGAAGGAGGCACTGAAGCTTTCTTT
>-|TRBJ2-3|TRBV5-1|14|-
CASSLDPSTDTQYF
TGCGCCAGCAGCTTGGATCCTAGCACAGATACGCAGTATTTT
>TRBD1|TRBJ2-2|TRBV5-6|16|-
CASSWAGTGFTGELFF
TGTGCCAGCAGCTGGGCCGGGACAGGGTTCACCGGGGAGCTGTTTTTT
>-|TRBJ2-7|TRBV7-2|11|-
CASSLKSEQYF
TGTGCCAGCAGCTTAAAATCCGAGCAGTACTTC
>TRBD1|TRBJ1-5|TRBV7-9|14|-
CASSWEGAGQPQHF
TGTGCCAGCAGCTGGGAGGGGGCTGGCCAGCCCCAGCATTTT
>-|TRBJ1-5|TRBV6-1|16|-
CASSELARLSNQPQHF
TGTGCCAGCAGTGAATTGGCCAGATTGAGCAATCAGCCCCAGCATTTT
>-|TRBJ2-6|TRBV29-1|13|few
CSVYTSGANVLTF
TGCAGCGTTTACACCTCTGGGGCCAACGTCCTGACTTTC
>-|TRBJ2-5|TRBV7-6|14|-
CASSFDSLIETQYF
TGTGCCAGCAGCTTCGACAGTCTAATAGAGACCCAGTACTTC
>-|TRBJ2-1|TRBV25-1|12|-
CASREGHNEQFF
TGTGCCAGCAGAGAGGGCCACAATGAGCAGTTCTTC
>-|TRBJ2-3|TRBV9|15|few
CASSVAGWGADTQYF
TGTGCCAGCAGCGTAGCCGGGTGGGGTGCAGATACGCAGTATTTT
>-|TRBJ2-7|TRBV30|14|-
CAWSSEQGSYEQYF
TGTGCCTGGAGCAGCGAGCAGGGCTCCTACGAGCAGTACTTC
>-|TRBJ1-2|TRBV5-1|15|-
CASTGMGMTNYGYTF
TGCGCCAGCACAGGAATGGGAATGACTAACTATGGCTACACCTTC
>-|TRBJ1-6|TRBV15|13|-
CATSRDLHSPLHF
TGTGCCACCAGCAGGGACCTGCACTCACCCCTCCACTTT
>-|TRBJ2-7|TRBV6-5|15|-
CASSTLTGGGGEQYF
TGTGCCAGCAGTACCCTGACAGGTGGGGGGGGCGAGCAGTACTTC
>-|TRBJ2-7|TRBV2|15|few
CASRYHRTISYEQYF
TGTGCCAGCAGATACCACCGGACCATCTCCTACGAGCAGTACTTC
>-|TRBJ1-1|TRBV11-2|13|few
CASTAHMNTEAFF
TGTGCCAGCACCGCCCACATGAACACTGAAGCTTTCTTT
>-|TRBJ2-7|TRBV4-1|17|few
CASSQVWSRGTTYEQYF
TGCGCCAGCAGCCAAGTTTGGAGCCGGGGCACCACCTACGAGCAGTACTTC
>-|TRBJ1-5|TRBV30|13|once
CAWSVELNQPQHF
TGTGCCTGGAGTGTAGAGTTAAATCAGCCCCAGCATTTT
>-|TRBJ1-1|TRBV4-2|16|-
CASSQEETPQGTEAFF
TGTGCCAGCAGCCAAGAAGAGACCCCTCAGGGGACTGAAGCTTTCTTT
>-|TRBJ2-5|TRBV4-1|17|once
CASSPDRQALPAGTQYF
TGCGCCAGCAGCCCGGACCGACAGGCATTACCCGCTGGGACCCAGTACTTC
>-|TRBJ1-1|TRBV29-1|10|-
CSVANTEAFF
TGCAGCGTGGCGAACACTGAAGCTTTCTTT
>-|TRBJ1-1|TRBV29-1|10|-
CSVWGTEAFF
TGCAGCGTATGGGGGACTGAAGCTTTCTTT
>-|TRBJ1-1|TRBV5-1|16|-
CASSLDPGSANTEAFF
TGCGCCAGCAGCTTAGACCCAGGGAGTGCGAACACTGAAGCTTTCTTT
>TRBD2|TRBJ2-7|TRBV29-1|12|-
CSVGPSGYEQYF
TGCAGCGTTGGGCCTAGCGGCTACGAGCAGTACTTC
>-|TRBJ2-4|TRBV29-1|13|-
CSVEDWPENIQYF
TGCAGCGTTGAAGATTGGCCGGAAAACATTCAGTACTTC
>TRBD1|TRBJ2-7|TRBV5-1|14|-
CASSQKGQSYEQYF
TGCGCCAGCAGCCAAAAGGGACAGTCCTACGAGCAGTACTTC
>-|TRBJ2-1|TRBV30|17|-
CAWSVFWGRSSYNEQFF
TGTGCCTGGAGTGTATTTTGGGGCAGGAGCTCCTACAATGAGCAGTTCTTC
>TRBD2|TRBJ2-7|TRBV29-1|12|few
CSVVGGYDEQYF
TGCAGCGTTGTCGGGGGGTACGACGAGCAGTACTTC
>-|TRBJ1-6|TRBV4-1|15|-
CASSQGKTGNSPLHF
TGCGCCAGCAGCCAAGGGAAGACGGGAAATTCACCCCTCCACTTT
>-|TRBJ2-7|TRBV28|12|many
CASSGVAYEQYF
TGTGCCAGCTCCGGCGTAGCCTACGAGCAGTACTTC
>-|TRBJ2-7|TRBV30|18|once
CAWSVLGFWGARVNEQYF
TGTGCCTGGAGTGTACTTGGTTTTTGGGGAGCCCGAGTCAACGAGCAGTACTTC